The source of this TCR beta chain is a study of response to subunit inactivated influenza vaccine. Broader study findings: That few new T cells are recruited by each seasonal influenza vaccination was the authors' suggestion.

Germline loops: CDR1 MNHEY, CDR2 SMNVEV (reference sequence). With 5 bases removed from V and 7 bases from J, the gap between germline ends came to 14 bases. The CDR3 covers 14 residues. One entry per CDR3 protein results from TCRdb running MiXCR on the RT-PCR reads. The sample contains 500,000 to 750,000 distinct CDR3 sequences, 12% to 15% of which appear only once. This clonotype came up a few times. Its antigen is unknown. The gene calls are TRBV27 and TRBJ2-2; D may correspond to TRBD1 or TRBD2 (5 bases each). The sequencing here drew on PBMCs from blood, taken 12 days after vaccination. The source of this sequence is a man aged 50 or older who received an inactivated influenza vaccine. CDR3 in DNA: TGTGCCAGCAGTCGTGTGGGGGTTGGCGGGGAGCTGTTTTTT. It translates to CASSRVGVGGELFF.